Following are 24 T cell receptor beta chains from one sample sequenced in a study of cytomegalovirus exposure and HLA in healthy donors. The study ran its PCR with 60 Vbeta and 13 Jbeta primers. Using immunoSEQ multiplex PCR, the repertoire was profiled, and TCRdb retains in-frame clones only, with some absent. The top ten hold around 1.4% of the sample, which has some 190,000 clones, more than 75% seen once. Specimen: PBMCs. These receptors all stem from a young man in good health and CMV-seronegative.

The chain uses TRBV6-5 and TRBJ1-2; no reliable D call. Germline values: CDR1 MNHEY, CDR2 SVGAGI. Trimming took 6 bases from V and 8 from J, leaving 16 bases between them. This CDR3 spans 13 amino acids. The chain's CDR3 is CASRLDGAGGYTF. CDR3 in DNA: TGTGCCAGCAGGTTGGACGGCGCGGGGGGCTACACCTTC.

This CDR3 reads CASRIRQDSSYEQYF. The DNA for the CDR3 is TGCGCCAGCAGAATTAGACAGGACAGCTCCTACGAGCAGTACTTC. The chain couples TRBV5-1 to TRBJ2-7, with a tentative D call TRBD1 (6 bases). The CDR3 totals 15 residues. Germline loops: CDR1 SGHRS, CDR2 YFSETQ. The germline V and J ends were trimmed by 5 bases and 0 bases, with 15 bases remaining between them.

This chain connects TRBV4-2 to TRBJ2-5, with D possibly TRBD1 on 5 matching bases. Trimming removed 0 bases at V and 2 bases at J, with 13 bases between. Germline CDR1 reads LGHNA; CDR2 reads YNFKEQ. There are 16 residues in the CDR3. The CDR3 here is CASSQDRSGRQETQYF. As DNA, the CDR3 is TGTGCCAGCAGCCAAGATAGATCAGGGCGGCAAGAGACCCAGTACTTC.

The V and J genes are TRBV28 and TRBJ2-4, with D possibly TRBD1 on 6 matching bases. Germline loops: CDR1 MDHEN, CDR2 SYDVKM. Deletions cut 4 bases from V and 2 bases from J, with 9 bases between. The CDR3 totals 14 residues. The CDR3 protein is CASSSDRSKNIQYF. DNA for the CDR3: TGTGCCAGCAGTTCCGACAGGTCCAAAAACATTCAGTACTTC.

The J gene is TRBJ2-7, the V gene TRBV7-2; TRBD2 aligns across 10 bases. J gave up 0 bases and V 6 bases, and 5 bases lay outside the gene matches. Per germline, CDR1 SGHTA and CDR2 FQGNSA. This CDR3 has 15 amino acids. CDR3 residues: CASSTSGVSSYEQYF. The CDR3 bases are TGTGCCAGCAGTACTAGCGGGGTTTCCTCCTACGAGCAGTACTTC.

J is TRBJ1-5 and V is TRBV15; TRBD1 agrees at 9 bases. This CDR3 has 13 amino acids. V was clipped by 11 bases and J by 6 bases; unmatched bases: 8. Germline lookup yields CDR1 LNHNV and CDR2 YYDKDF (reference sequence). The CDR3 region is CASRTGVSQPQHF. The CDR3 nucleotides are TGTGCCTCTAGGACAGGGGTAAGTCAGCCCCAGCATTTT.

This chain uses TRBV5-1 with TRBJ1-1; no firm D call. The germline V gene has CDR1 SGHRS and CDR2 YFSETQ. V lost 0 bases and J lost 12, with 18 bases in between. The CDR3 runs 14 residues. DNA of the CDR3: TGCGCCAGCAGCTTGGGTGGCGGGGAAATGAACCCTTTCTTT. This sequence encodes CASSLGGGEMNPFF. Full variable domain (missing parts from reference TRBV5-1 and TRBJ1-1): KAGVTQTPRYLIKTRGQQVTLSCSPISGHRSVSWYQQTPGQGLQFLFEYFSETQRNKGNFPGRFSGRQFSNSRSEMNVSTLELGDSALYLCASSLGGGEMNPFFGQGTRLTVV.

The chain links TRBV2 to TRBJ2-7, with 7 bases fitting TRBD2. The CDR3 length is 13 residues. Germline V gives CDR1 SNHLY, CDR2 FYNNEI. V lost 6 bases and J lost 4; bases outside the gene matches: 6. The CDR3 nucleotides are TGTGCCAGCAGGCCCGCCGGGGGGTACGAGCAGTACTTC. This gives the protein CASRPAGGYEQYF.

V gene TRBV6-1 combines with J gene TRBJ1-1; a weak D match, TRBD1 (5 bases). This CDR3 spans 12 amino acids. Trimming took off 7 bases at V and 8 bases at J, with 14 bases between the two ends. The germline CDR1 and CDR2 sequences are MNHNS and SASEGT. CDR3 in DNA: TGTGCCAGCACTAACGGACGGACAGAAGCTTTCTTT. Amino acids: CASTNGRTEAFF.

This sequence joins TRBV2 and TRBJ2-3; the D gene is possibly TRBD1 (5 bases). This CDR3 region has 14 residues. Trimming took off 4 bases at V and 0 bases at J, with 8 bases between the two ends. The germline gives CDR1 SNHLY, CDR2 FYNNEI. CDR3 loop: CASSVQVSTDTQYF. In DNA, the CDR3 is TGTGCCAGCAGTGTACAGGTTAGCACAGATACGCAGTATTTT.

The V call is TRBV7-2, the J call TRBJ2-7; 8 bases match TRBD1. J lost 4 bases, V lost 4 bases, and 9 bases had no gene match. CDR1 is SGHTA and CDR2 is FQGNSA in the germline V gene. This CDR3 has 15 residues. The CDR3 is CASSYLGQGAYEQYF. The CDR3 coding sequence is TGTGCCAGCAGCTATTTAGGACAGGGCGCTTACGAGCAGTACTTC.

The rearrangement joins TRBV9 to TRBJ2-7, with D possibly being TRBD2 (5 bases). Germline V lookup: CDR1 SGDLS, CDR2 YYNGEE. V was trimmed by 3 bases and J by 5 bases, leaving 21 bases between them. The CDR3 is made up of 16 amino acids. The CDR3 here is CASSASMSGPLDEQYF. The CDR3 DNA reads as TGTGCCAGCAGCGCCTCCATGAGCGGACCCCTTGACGAGCAGTACTTC.

The V call is TRBV25-1, the J call TRBJ2-7; D is unclear. The CDR3 covers 11 residues. V was pared by 3 bases and J by 7 bases, with 7 bases between. CDR1 is MGHDK and CDR2 is SYGVNS in the germline V gene. DNA of the CDR3: TGTGCCAGCAGTGATCGGTGGGAGCAGTACTTC. Its translation: CASSDRWEQYF.

J is TRBJ1-1 and V is TRBV7-8; 7 nucleotides line up with TRBD1. The CDR3 has 17 residues. The germline V gene has CDR1 SGHVS and CDR2 FQNEAQ. The junction had 14 bases not matched to a gene; V was cut back by 3 bases and J by 4 bases. CDR3 nucleotides: TGTGCCAGCAGCTTTGATGAAACCGGGACAGATTCCACTGAAGCTTTCTTT. Translating it yields CASSFDETGTDSTEAFF.

The chain couples TRBV10-3 to TRBJ1-1; D is uncertain. Germline CDR1 ENHRY, CDR2 SYGVKD. The CDR3 is 13 residues long. V lost 3 bases and J lost 7, with 12 bases in between. The CDR3 here is CAISESTENEAFF. The DNA of the CDR3 is TGTGCCATCAGTGAATCTACAGAGAATGAAGCTTTCTTT.

V usage is TRBV14 and J usage is TRBJ2-5; D might be TRBD2 (6 bases). The assigned J gene may be wrong: the sequence end matches TRBJ2-7 better. CDR1 SGHDN and CDR2 FVKESK come from the germline V gene. This CDR3 is built from 17 residues. The CDR3 bases are TGTGCCAGCAGCCGGCCCATGGGAGGTTCCCTTCCGGACGAGCAGTACTTC. It is translated as CASSRPMGGSLPDEQYF.

This clone has only one observation. V is TRBV7-9 and J is TRBJ2-6; 7 bases agree with TRBD2. Germline-derived CDR1 and CDR2 are SEHNR and FQNEAQ (reference sequence). V lost 4 bases and J lost 4; bases outside the gene matches: 4. The CDR3 is 15 amino acids. This CDR3 is CASSYGGSGANVLTF. The CDR3 DNA reads TGTGCCAGCAGCTACGGGGGGTCCGGGGCCAACGTCCTGACTTTC.

The chain links TRBV25-1 to TRBJ2-3, with D possibly TRBD2 on 7 matching bases. The germline V gene has CDR1 MGHDK and CDR2 SYGVNS. The V end was cut by 8 bases, the J end by 2 bases, with 14 bases between. The CDR3 is 14 amino acids. The CDR3, as DNA: TGTGCCAGCGGGGCGGGGGCCTTCACAGATACGCAGTATTTT. Translating gives CASGAGAFTDTQYF.

The J gene is TRBJ2-3, the V gene TRBV4-2; 9 bases line up with TRBD2. The CDR3 spans 14 residues. V trimming: 4 bases; J trimming: 1 base; junction bases outside the gene matches: 0. Germline loops: CDR1 LGHNA, CDR2 YNFKEQ. The CDR3 coding sequence is TGTGCCAGCAGCCGACTAGCGGGCACAGATACGCAGTATTTT. The encoded protein is CASSRLAGTDTQYF.

This clone was found once. The J gene is TRBJ1-3, the V gene TRBV30; unclear D gene. Germline V gives CDR1 GTSNPN, CDR2 SVGIG (reference sequence). Trimming took 2 bases from V and 0 from J, leaving 8 bases between them. The CDR3 consists of 14 residues. This CDR3 reads CAWSMRFSGNTIYF. DNA for the CDR3: TGTGCCTGGAGTATGAGGTTCTCTGGAAACACCATATATTTT.

This chain uses TRBV7-8 with TRBJ2-1; TRBD1 aligns across 9 bases. The CDR3 is 15 amino acids. The germline V gene has CDR1 SGHVS and CDR2 FQNEAQ. The ends lost 5 bases at V and 2 bases at J; junction bases unmatched: 4. CDR3 region: CASSKGQGTYNEQFF. CDR3 nucleotide sequence: TGTGCCAGCAGCAAGGGACAGGGAACCTACAATGAGCAGTTCTTC. Supplemented by reference TRBV7-8 and TRBJ2-1, the full variable domain reads GAGVSQSPRYKVAKRGQDVALRCDPISGHVSLFWYQQALGQGPEFLTYFQNEAQLDKSGLPSDRFFAERPEGSVSTLKIQRTQQEDSAVYLCASSKGQGTYNEQFFGPGTRLTVL.

The V and J genes are TRBV5-1 and TRBJ2-1; D may be TRBD2 (7 bases). The V end was cut by 0 bases, the J end by 6 bases, with 10 bases between. There are 14 residues in the CDR3. Germline V CDR1 and CDR2: SGHRS, YFSETQ. The CDR3 protein is CASSLDGGANEQFF. DNA of the CDR3: TGCGCCAGCAGCTTGGATGGGGGGGCCAATGAGCAGTTCTTC.

V gene TRBV7-2 combines with J gene TRBJ2-7; 12 bases line up with TRBD2. This CDR3 spans 15 amino acids. The ends lost 5 bases at V and 2 bases at J; junction bases unmatched: 4. Germline V CDR1 and CDR2: SGHTA, FQGNSA. The CDR3 spells CASSPGLAGPYEQYF. For the CDR3, the DNA is TGTGCCAGCAGCCCCGGACTAGCGGGGCCCTACGAGCAGTACTTC.

The gene calls are TRBV7-6 and TRBJ1-5; 9 positions match TRBD1. This CDR3 region has 15 residues. CDR1 and CDR2 from the germline V gene are SGHVS and FNYEAQ. V gave up 6 bases and J gave up 5 bases; unmatched junction bases: 8. CDR3 residues: CASSRGGTGHQPQHF. The CDR3 DNA reads TGTGCCAGCAGTAGAGGTGGGACAGGGCATCAGCCCCAGCATTTT.